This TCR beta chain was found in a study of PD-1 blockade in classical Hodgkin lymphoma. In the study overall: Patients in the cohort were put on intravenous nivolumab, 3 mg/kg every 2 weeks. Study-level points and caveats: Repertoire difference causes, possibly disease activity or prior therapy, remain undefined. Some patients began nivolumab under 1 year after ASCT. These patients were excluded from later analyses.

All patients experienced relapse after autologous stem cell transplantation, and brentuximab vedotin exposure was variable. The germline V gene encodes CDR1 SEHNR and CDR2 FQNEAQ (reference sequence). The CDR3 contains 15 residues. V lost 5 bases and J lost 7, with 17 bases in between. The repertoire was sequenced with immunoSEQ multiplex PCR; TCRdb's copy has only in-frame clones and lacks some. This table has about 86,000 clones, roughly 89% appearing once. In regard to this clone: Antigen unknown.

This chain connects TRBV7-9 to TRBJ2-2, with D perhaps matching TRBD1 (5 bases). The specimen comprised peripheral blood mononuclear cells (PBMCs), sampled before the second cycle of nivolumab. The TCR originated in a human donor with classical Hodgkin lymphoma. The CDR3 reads CASSPVAGSGGELFF. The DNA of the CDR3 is TGTGCCAGCAGCCCTGTGGCAGGGTCAGGCGGGGAGCTGTTTTTT.